This TCR beta chain was captured in a study of human T cells and chemical hapten exposure. Study conclusions and caveats: Among TCRs, those above 1 in 1000 frequency were unaffected by DPC sensitization.

The CDR3 runs to 12 residues. V lost 3 bases, J lost 8 bases, and 11 bases lay in between. Germline V gene sequence: CDR1 DFQATT, CDR2 SNEGSKA (reference sequence). This clonotype was seen a handful of times. Its antigen remains unknown. In the authors' workflow: There were a median of around 96,000 TCRs per sample, with a range from roughly 23,224 to 750,000. TCRdb re-called the RACE reads with MiXCR, one entry per CDR3 protein. The authors' filters were not applied to this entry. The sample gives under 130,000 distinct CDR3 sequences, under 35% of which show up once; around 2.5% is in the top ten. Sample time point: patch test 3, about 24 weeks after DPC sensitization. As to treatment: therapeutic diphenylcyclopropenone sensitization with weekly scalp DPC.

This TCR came from a man aged 35 to 55 with alopecia areata. Some clones in this sample may be carry-over from other donors' samples. The starting material was whole blood, obtained in connection with sensitization to the hapten diphenylcyclopropenone (DPC). The rearrangement links TRBV20-1 to TRBJ2-4; D is undetermined. CDR3 in amino acids: CSASGTADIQYF. As DNA, the CDR3 is TGCAGTGCTAGTGGTACCGCGGACATTCAGTACTTC.